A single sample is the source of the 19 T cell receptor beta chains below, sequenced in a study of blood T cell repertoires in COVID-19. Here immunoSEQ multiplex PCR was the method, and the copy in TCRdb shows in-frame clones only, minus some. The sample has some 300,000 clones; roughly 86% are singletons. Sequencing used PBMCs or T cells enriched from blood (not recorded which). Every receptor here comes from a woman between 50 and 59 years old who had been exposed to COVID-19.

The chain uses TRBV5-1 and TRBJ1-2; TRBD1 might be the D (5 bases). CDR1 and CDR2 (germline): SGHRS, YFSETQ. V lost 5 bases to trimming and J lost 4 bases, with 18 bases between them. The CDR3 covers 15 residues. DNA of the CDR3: TGCGCCAGCAGTTCGGCCCAGGGTAGAAGCTATGGCTACACCTTC. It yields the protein CASSSAQGRSYGYTF.

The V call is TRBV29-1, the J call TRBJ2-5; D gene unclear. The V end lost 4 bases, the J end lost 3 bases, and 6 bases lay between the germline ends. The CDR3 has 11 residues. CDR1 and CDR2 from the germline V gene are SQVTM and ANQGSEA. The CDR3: CSVVPEETQYF. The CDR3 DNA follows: TGCAGCGTTGTCCCAGAAGAGACCCAGTACTTC.

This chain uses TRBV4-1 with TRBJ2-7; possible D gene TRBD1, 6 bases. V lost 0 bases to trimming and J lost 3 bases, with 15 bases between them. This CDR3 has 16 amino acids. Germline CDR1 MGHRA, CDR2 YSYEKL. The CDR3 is CASSQEANRVGYEQYF. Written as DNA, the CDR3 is TGCGCCAGCAGCCAAGAGGCTAACAGGGTTGGCTACGAGCAGTACTTC.

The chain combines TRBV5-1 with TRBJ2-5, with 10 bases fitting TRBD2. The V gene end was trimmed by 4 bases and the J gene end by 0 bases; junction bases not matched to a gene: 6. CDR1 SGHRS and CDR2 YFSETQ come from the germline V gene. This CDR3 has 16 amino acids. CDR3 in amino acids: CASSPGTSVDQETQYF. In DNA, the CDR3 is TGCGCCAGCAGCCCCGGGACTAGCGTGGACCAAGAGACCCAGTACTTC.

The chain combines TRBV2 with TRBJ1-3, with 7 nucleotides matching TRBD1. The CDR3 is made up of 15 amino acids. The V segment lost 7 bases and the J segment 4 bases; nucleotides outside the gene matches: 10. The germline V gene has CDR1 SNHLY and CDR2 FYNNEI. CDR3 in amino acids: CASTDRVFSGNTIYF. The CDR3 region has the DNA TGTGCCAGCACCGACAGGGTTTTTTCAGGAAACACCATATATTTT.

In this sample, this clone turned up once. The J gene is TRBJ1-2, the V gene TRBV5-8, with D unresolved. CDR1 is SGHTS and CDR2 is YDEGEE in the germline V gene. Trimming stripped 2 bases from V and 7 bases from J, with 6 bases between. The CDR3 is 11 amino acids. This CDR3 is CASSLYGGYTF. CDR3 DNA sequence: TGTGCCAGCAGCTTATACGGTGGCTACACCTTC.

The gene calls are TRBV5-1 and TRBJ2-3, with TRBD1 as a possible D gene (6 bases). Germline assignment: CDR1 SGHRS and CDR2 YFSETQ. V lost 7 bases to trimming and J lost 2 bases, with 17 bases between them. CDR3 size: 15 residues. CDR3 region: CASLMDSATTDTQYF. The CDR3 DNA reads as TGCGCCAGCCTGATGGACAGCGCTACCACAGATACGCAGTATTTT.

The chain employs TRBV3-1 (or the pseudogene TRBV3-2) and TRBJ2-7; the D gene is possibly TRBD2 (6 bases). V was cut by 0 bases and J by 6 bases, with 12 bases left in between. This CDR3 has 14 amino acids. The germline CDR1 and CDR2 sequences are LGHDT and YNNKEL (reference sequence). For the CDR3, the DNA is TGTGCCAGCAGCCAAGAACTAGCTTCCCCCGAGCAGTACTTC. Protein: CASSQELASPEQYF.

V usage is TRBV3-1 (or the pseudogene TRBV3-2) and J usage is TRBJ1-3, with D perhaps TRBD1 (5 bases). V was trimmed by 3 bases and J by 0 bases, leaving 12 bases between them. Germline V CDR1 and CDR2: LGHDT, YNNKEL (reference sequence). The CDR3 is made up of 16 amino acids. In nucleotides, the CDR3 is TGTGCCAGCAGCCAGCGCGACAGCCGCTCTGGAAACACCATATATTTT. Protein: CASSQRDSRSGNTIYF.

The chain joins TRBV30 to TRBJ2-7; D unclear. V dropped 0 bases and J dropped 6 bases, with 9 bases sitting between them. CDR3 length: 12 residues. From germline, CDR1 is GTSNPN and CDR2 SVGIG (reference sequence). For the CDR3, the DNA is TGTGCCTGGAGTGTACAACCCTCCGAGCAGTACTTC. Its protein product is CAWSVQPSEQYF.

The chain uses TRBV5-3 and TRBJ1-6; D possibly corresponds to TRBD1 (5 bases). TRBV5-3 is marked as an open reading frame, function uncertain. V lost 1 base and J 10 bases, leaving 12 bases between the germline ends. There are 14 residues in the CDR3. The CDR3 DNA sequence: TGTGCCAGAAGCTTGAAGACGGGGGGATCACCCCTCCACTTT. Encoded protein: CARSLKTGGSPLHF.

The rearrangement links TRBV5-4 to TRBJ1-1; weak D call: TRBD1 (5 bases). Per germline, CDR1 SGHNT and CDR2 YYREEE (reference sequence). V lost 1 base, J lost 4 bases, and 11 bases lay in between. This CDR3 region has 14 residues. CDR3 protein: CASSLPRGSTEAFF. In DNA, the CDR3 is TGTGCCAGCAGCTTGCCGCGGGGCTCCACTGAAGCTTTCTTT.

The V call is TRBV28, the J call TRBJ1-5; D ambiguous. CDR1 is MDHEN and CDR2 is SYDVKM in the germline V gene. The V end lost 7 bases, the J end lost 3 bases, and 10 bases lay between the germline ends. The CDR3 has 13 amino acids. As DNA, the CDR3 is TGTGCCAGCAATACAGATCACAATCAGCCCCAGCATTTT. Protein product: CASNTDHNQPQHF.

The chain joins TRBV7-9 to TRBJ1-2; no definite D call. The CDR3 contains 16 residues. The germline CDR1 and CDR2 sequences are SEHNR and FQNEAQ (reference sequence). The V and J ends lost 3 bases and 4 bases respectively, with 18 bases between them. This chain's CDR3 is CASSFALLREPYGYTF. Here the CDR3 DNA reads TGTGCCAGCAGCTTTGCCCTCTTACGGGAGCCCTATGGCTACACCTTC.

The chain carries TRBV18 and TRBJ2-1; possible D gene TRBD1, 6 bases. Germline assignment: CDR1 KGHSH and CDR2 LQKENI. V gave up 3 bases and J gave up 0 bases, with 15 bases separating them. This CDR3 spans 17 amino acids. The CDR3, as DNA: TGTGCCAGCTCACCTACATCAGGGGCCTCCTCCTACAATGAGCAGTTCTTC. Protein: CASSPTSGASSYNEQFF.

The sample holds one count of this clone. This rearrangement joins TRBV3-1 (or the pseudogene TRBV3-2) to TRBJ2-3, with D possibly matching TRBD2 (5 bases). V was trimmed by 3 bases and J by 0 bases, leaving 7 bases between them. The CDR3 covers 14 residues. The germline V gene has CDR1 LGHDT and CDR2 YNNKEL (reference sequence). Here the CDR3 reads CASSHTGSTDTQYF. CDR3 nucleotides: TGTGCCAGCAGCCACACGGGAAGCACAGATACGCAGTATTTT.

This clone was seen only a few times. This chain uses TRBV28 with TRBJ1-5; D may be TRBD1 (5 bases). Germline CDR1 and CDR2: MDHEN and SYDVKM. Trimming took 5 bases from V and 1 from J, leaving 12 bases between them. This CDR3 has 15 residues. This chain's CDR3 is CASSPPGGSNQPQHF. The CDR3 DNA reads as TGTGCCAGCAGTCCCCCCGGGGGGAGCAATCAGCCCCAGCATTTT.

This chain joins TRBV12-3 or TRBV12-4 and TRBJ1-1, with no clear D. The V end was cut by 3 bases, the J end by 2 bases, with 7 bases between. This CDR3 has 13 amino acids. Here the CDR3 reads CASSFADNTEAFF. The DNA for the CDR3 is TGTGCCAGCAGTTTCGCGGATAACACTGAAGCTTTCTTT.

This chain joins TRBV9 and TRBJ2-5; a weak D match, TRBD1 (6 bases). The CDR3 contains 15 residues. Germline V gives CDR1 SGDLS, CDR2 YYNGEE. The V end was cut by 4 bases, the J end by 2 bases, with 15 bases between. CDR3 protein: CASSPLGGGQETQYF. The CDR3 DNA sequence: TGTGCCAGCAGCCCCCTTGGGGGCGGGCAAGAGACCCAGTACTTC.